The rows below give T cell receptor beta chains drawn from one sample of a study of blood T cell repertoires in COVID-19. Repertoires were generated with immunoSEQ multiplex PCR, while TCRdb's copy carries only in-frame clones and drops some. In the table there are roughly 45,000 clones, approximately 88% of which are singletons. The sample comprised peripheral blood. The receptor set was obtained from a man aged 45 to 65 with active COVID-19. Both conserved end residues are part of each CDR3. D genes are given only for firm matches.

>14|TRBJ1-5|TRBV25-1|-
CASSDLQTRQPQHF
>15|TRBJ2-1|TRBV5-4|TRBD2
CASSLELADYNEQFF
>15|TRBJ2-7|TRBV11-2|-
CASSLAAEETYEQYF
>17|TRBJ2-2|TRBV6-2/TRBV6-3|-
CASSYGVAQQGTGELFF
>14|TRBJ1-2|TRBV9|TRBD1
CASSVGGGGQGYTF
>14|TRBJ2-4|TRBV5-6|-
CASSLRVAKNIQYF
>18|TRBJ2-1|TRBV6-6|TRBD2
CASRRLAGGTSSYNEQFF
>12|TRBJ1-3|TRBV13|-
CASSLDGRPGYF
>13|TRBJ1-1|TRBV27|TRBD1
CASRTGVNTEAFF
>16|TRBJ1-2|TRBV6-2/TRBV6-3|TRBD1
CASSAPRTGGAYGYTF
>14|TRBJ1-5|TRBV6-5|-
CASRVTANYQPQHF
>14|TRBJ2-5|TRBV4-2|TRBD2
CASSQVGGGDTQYF
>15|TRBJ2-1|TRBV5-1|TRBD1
CASSPGTGGYNEQFF
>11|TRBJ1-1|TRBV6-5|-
CAGRTQIEAFF